Below are 26 T cell receptor beta chains sequenced from a single sample in a study of T cells in Graves' hyperthyroidism and ophthalmopathy. Researchers amplified the TCR beta CDR3 regions from RNA transcripts. HTBI primers were the set used in a first-round RT-PCR of the TCR CDR3. One entry per CDR3 protein, called by TCRdb with MiXCR from the multiplex PCR reads. The sample yields a few hundred thousand distinct CDR3 sequences, more than 20% seen once. Input material: blood. Every receptor here comes from a man aged 50 to 60 with Graves' hyperthyroidism.

This clonotype occurred a few times. This chain joins TRBV7-9 and TRBJ2-7; D call uncertain. Per germline, CDR1 SEHNR and CDR2 FQNEAQ (reference sequence). V was cut by 0 bases and J by 5 bases, with 11 bases left in between. The CDR3 contains 14 residues. This chain's CDR3 is CASSLASYVDEQYF. The CDR3 DNA reads as TGTGCCAGCAGCTTAGCCTCTTATGTGGACGAGCAGTACTTC.

The chain's CDR3 is CASMRGPDLYRAVAVPTQYF. CDR3 DNA sequence: TGTGCCAGCATGAGGGGACCGGACTTATACAGGGCGGTTGCGGTTCCGACCCAGTACTTC. J is TRBJ2-5 and V is TRBV2, with D perhaps TRBD1 (6 bases). Germline CDR1 SNHLY, CDR2 FYNNEI. Trimming shortened V by 7 bases and J by 7 bases, and 37 bases separated the two germline ends. This CDR3 is 20 amino acids long. The full variable domain, with the rest looked up from reference TRBV2 and TRBJ2-5, is EPEVTQTPSHQVTQMGQEVILRCVPISNHLYFYWYRQILGQKVEFLVSFYNNEISEKSEIFDDQFSVERPDGSNFTLKIRSTKLEDSAMYFCASMRGPDLYRAVAVPTQYFGPGTRLLVL.

The V gene is TRBV9, the J gene TRBJ1-1; D is perhaps TRBD1 (6 bases). Germline V gene sequence: CDR1 SGDLS, CDR2 YYNGEE. V was pared by 3 bases and J by 0 bases, with 12 bases between. The CDR3 runs 15 residues. CDR3 coding DNA: TGTGCCAGCAGCGCAACAGGGCCCATGAACACTGAAGCTTTCTTT. Amino acids: CASSATGPMNTEAFF.

About this clonotype: The junction departs from the called germline gene at one end, perhaps through a read error. The chain has TRBV7-2 and TRBJ2-1; D may match TRBD1 or TRBD2 (6 bases each). Germline V CDR1 and CDR2: SGHTA, FQGNSA. CDR3 length: 16 amino acids. CDR3 sequence: CASSLGGRGSYNEQFF. CDR3 in DNA: TGTGCCAGCAGTTTAGGGGGGCGGGGCTCCTACAATGAGCAGTTCTTC.

The chain couples TRBV19 to TRBJ1-5, with 7 positions matching TRBD1. Germline V gene lookup returns CDR1 LNHDA and CDR2 SQIVND (reference sequence). CDR3 size: 14 residues. With 10 bases clipped from V and 3 bases from J, the junction kept 9 bases outside the gene matches. The CDR3 DNA sequence: TGTGCCACGACGGGCAGGGGGAACAATCAGCCCCAGCATTTT. Translation: CATTGRGNNQPQHF.

The chain couples TRBV19 to TRBJ1-1; 9 nucleotides align to TRBD1. Germline V gives CDR1 LNHDA, CDR2 SQIVND (reference sequence). The trim removed 3 bases at V and 1 base at J, leaving 0 bases unmatched. The CDR3 sequence is 14 residues long. The CDR3, as DNA: TGTGCCAGTAGTATGGGACAGGGGAACACTGAAGCTTTCTTT. Translation gives CASSMGQGNTEAFF.

The chain links TRBV12-3 or TRBV12-4 to TRBJ2-1; D call uncertain. The V end was cut by 5 bases, the J end by 0 bases, with 11 bases between. This CDR3 has 15 residues. The CDR3 DNA sequence: TGTGCCAGCAGTCAAGCTAGTTCCTCCTACAATGAGCAGTTCTTC. Translating it yields CASSQASSSYNEQFF.

This clonotype turned up a few times. This chain uses TRBV5-4 with TRBJ1-2, with 8 bases that match TRBD1. CDR1 is SGHNT, CDR2 YYREEE, per germline (reference sequence). V lost 3 bases, J lost 8 bases, and 18 bases stayed unmatched. This CDR3 is 17 amino acids long. In DNA form, the CDR3 reads TGTGCCAGCAGCTCACAGGGGGGATCCCAAGAGGGTTGGGGCTACACCTTC. Translating gives CASSSQGGSQEGWGYTF.

The CDR3 bases are TGTGCCAGTAGTGTCGGACTAGTAGGCGAGCAGTACTTC. Translating it yields CASSVGLVGEQYF. The rearrangement links TRBV19 to TRBJ2-7; 7 bases align to TRBD2. Germline trimming cut 5 bases from V and 6 bases from J; bases unmatched to any gene: 7. CDR3 length: 13 residues. Germline V gives CDR1 LNHDA, CDR2 SQIVND (reference sequence).

The rearrangement joins TRBV27 to TRBJ2-5, with 8 bases identical to TRBD2. Germline V lookup: CDR1 MNHEY, CDR2 SMNVEV (reference sequence). This CDR3 is 14 amino acids long. Trimming cost V 6 bases and J 2 bases; bases outside gene matches: 5. The CDR3 loop is CASRVSSGQETQYF. The CDR3 DNA follows: TGTGCCAGCAGGGTCTCTAGCGGGCAAGAGACCCAGTACTTC.

This rearrangement joins TRBV10-3 to TRBJ2-1; D is undetermined. V lost 3 bases, J lost 0 bases, and 12 bases lay in between. Germline assignment: CDR1 ENHRY and CDR2 SYGVKD. The CDR3 is 16 residues long. The CDR3 coding sequence is TGTGCCATCAGTGAAGTACGGCGGAGCTCCTACAATGAGCAGTTCTTC. Translated: CAISEVRRSSYNEQFF.

This rearrangement joins TRBV29-1 to TRBJ2-5; D possibly corresponds to TRBD2 (5 bases). CDR3 length equals 13 residues. Germline values: CDR1 SQVTM, CDR2 ANQGSEA. The V gene lost 1 base and the J gene lost 5 bases, with 11 bases spanning the gap. DNA for the CDR3: TGCAGCGTTGAAGGAAGGGAGCGCGAGACCCAGTACTTC. Protein sequence: CSVEGRERETQYF.

This clonotype was seen a handful of times. V usage is TRBV3-1 and J usage is TRBJ1-2, with unresolved D. This CDR3 comprises 14 residues. Between the trimmed V and J ends, which lost 0 bases and 2 bases, there was a span of 7 bases. Looked up from germline, CDR1 is LGHDT and CDR2 is YNNKEL (reference sequence). Written as DNA, the CDR3 is TGTGCCAGCAGCCAAGACGGAGGAAACTATGGCTACACCTTC. It codes for CASSQDGGNYGYTF.

This chain uses TRBV20-1 with TRBJ2-7; weak D call: TRBD1 (5 bases). This CDR3 contains 13 residues. V dropped 5 bases and J dropped 5 bases, with 16 bases sitting between them. Germline values: CDR1 DFQATT, CDR2 SNEGSKA (reference sequence). CDR3 DNA sequence: TGCAGTGCTCCCTCGTCTAGGGGCGACGAGCAGTACTTC. Amino acid sequence: CSAPSSRGDEQYF.

This clonotype has only a few counts. The rearrangement uses TRBV10-3 and TRBJ2-7; weak D call: TRBD2 (5 bases). CDR1 and CDR2 from the germline V gene are ENHRY and SYGVKD. V was trimmed by 8 bases and J by 4 bases, leaving 27 bases between them. This CDR3 contains 17 residues. The CDR3: CAILPGFRACFSYEQYF. In DNA, the CDR3 is TGTGCCATCCTCCCGGGGTTTAGAGCCTGTTTTTCGTACGAGCAGTACTTC.

Only a few counts were recorded for this clonotype. The J gene is TRBJ2-2, the V gene TRBV7-9; 7 bases line up with TRBD2. V was pared by 4 bases and J by 6 bases, with 11 bases of the junction left unmatched. Germline lookup yields CDR1 SEHNR and CDR2 FQNEAQ (reference sequence). The CDR3 runs 16 residues. CDR3 sequence: CASSSGLVAESGELFF. The CDR3 DNA is TGTGCCAGCAGCTCCGGACTAGTGGCCGAGTCCGGGGAGCTGTTTTTT. The variable domain in full, completed from reference TRBV7-9 and TRBJ2-2, reads DTGVSQNPRHKITKRGQNVTFRCDPISEHNRLYWYRQTLGQGPEFLTYFQNEAQLEKSRLLSDRFSAERPKGSFSTLEIQRTEQGDSAMYLCASSSGLVAESGELFFGEGSRLTVL.

This clonotype was seen at least ten times. The chain carries TRBV18 and TRBJ2-3; 7 nucleotides align to TRBD2. Germline CDR1 KGHSH, CDR2 LQKENI. Trimming cost V 3 bases and J 0 bases; bases outside gene matches: 6. CDR3 length: 16 amino acids. The CDR3: CASSPQGSGSTDTQYF. The CDR3 DNA follows: TGTGCCAGCTCACCCCAGGGTAGCGGGAGCACAGATACGCAGTATTTT.

In this sample, this clonotype turned up a few times. The genes are TRBV12-3 or TRBV12-4 and TRBJ2-1; either TRBD1 or TRBD2 may fit D (6 bases each). This CDR3 is built from 13 residues. Trimming left V 8 bases short and J 8 bases short, with 16 bases between. CDR3 in DNA: TGTGCCAGCCGTGCGGGACATATCTATGAGCAGTTCTTC. Residues: CASRAGHIYEQFF.

The chain links TRBV5-4 to TRBJ2-3; D remains unclear. CDR1 is SGHNT, CDR2 YYREEE, per germline (reference sequence). The CDR3 length is 14 residues. Trimming shortened V by 7 bases and J by 4 bases, and 16 bases separated the two germline ends. CDR3 sequence (DNA): TGTGCCAGCGCGCCGTTAATGGGTGCAGATACGCAGTATTTT. Its translation is CASAPLMGADTQYF.

The rearrangement uses TRBV27 and TRBJ1-5; D gene ambiguous. Per germline, CDR1 MNHEY and CDR2 SMNVEV (reference sequence). The CDR3 covers 13 residues. V was cut by 5 bases and J by 3 bases, with 8 bases left in between. CDR3 bases: TGTGCCAGCAGTCGAACCCCCAATCAGCCCCAGCATTTT. Amino acid sequence: CASSRTPNQPQHF.

In its sample, this clonotype was seen many times. V usage is TRBV30 and J usage is TRBJ1-1, with TRBD1 as a possible D gene (6 bases). The V and J ends lost 3 bases and 1 base respectively, with 6 bases between them. Germline V lookup: CDR1 GTSNPN, CDR2 SVGIG (reference sequence). The CDR3 is made up of 12 amino acids. This CDR3 is CAWRGQNTEAFF. CDR3 nucleotides: TGTGCCTGGAGGGGACAGAACACTGAAGCTTTCTTT.

This clonotype was seen many times. The chain carries TRBV11-2 and TRBJ1-1, with 7 positions matching TRBD1. CDR3 length equals 15 residues. CDR1 is SGHAT, CDR2 FQNNGV, per germline. The ends lost 3 bases at V and 3 bases at J; junction bases unmatched: 7. The CDR3 DNA is TGTGCCAGCAGCTTCTACAGGGGACGGGACACTGAAGCTTTCTTT. Encoded protein: CASSFYRGRDTEAFF. Full variable domain (rest looked up from reference TRBV11-2 and TRBJ1-1): EAGVAQSPRYKIIEKRQSVAFWCNPISGHATLYWYQQILGQGPKLLIQFQNNGVVDDSQLPKDRFSAERLKGVDSTLKIQPAKLEDSAVYLCASSFYRGRDTEAFFGQGTRLTVV.

This chain connects TRBV27 to TRBJ2-1; D is ambiguous. The CDR3 is 16 amino acids. Trimming shortened V by 4 bases and J by 0 bases, and 13 bases separated the two germline ends. Germline assignment: CDR1 MNHEY and CDR2 SMNVEV (reference sequence). The CDR3 DNA is TGTGCCAGCAGTTCAGATGGAGTGCCCTCCTACAATGAGCAGTTCTTC. The encoded protein is CASSSDGVPSYNEQFF.

This rearrangement joins TRBV27 to TRBJ1-5, with 7 bases aligning to TRBD1. This CDR3 comprises 15 residues. The V gene end was trimmed by 5 bases and the J gene end by 3 bases; junction bases not matched to a gene: 7. Germline CDR1 and CDR2: MNHEY and SMNVEV (reference sequence). CDR3 DNA sequence: TGTGCCAGCAGTGCCCAGACAGGGAACAATCAGCCCCAGCATTTT. Its protein is CASSAQTGNNQPQHF.

This rearrangement joins TRBV2 to TRBJ1-2, with D hard to call. The CDR3 consists of 15 residues. Looked up from germline, CDR1 is SNHLY and CDR2 is FYNNEI. V lost 5 bases to trimming and J lost 0 bases, with 13 bases between them. The CDR3 region has the DNA TGTGCCAGCAGTATTCCGACCGATGCTAACTATGGCTACACCTTC. It encodes CASSIPTDANYGYTF.

Ten or more counts support this clonotype. The chain has TRBV3-1 and TRBJ2-7; TRBD2 aligns across 12 bases. V trimming: 5 bases; J trimming: 3 bases; junction bases outside the gene matches: 5. There are 15 residues in the CDR3. CDR1 LGHDT and CDR2 YNNKEL come from the germline V gene (reference sequence). This chain's CDR3 is CASSYGLAGNYEQYF. Written as DNA, the CDR3 is TGTGCCAGCAGCTACGGACTAGCGGGAAACTACGAGCAGTACTTC.